One sample yielded the 30 T cell receptor beta chains listed below, sequenced in a study of T-cell reconstitution after alpha-beta-depleted transplantation in children. Unique molecular identifiers were incorporated into the prepared TCRbeta library. TCRdb analysed the PCR reads with MiXCR anew, one entry per CDR3 protein. The profile shows about 400,000 distinct CDR3 sequences, approximately 20% of them singletons. Sequencing used PBMCs from the stem cell graft donor, obtained from the stem cell graft. The origin of the receptors is a human donor who donated a stem cell graft to a child with acute myeloid leukemia.

The chain employs TRBV27 and TRBJ2-7; the match to TRBD1 covers 11 bases. This CDR3 comprises 15 residues. The germline CDR1 and CDR2 sequences are MNHEY and SMNVEV (reference sequence). V shed 6 bases and J 3 bases; nucleotides not matched to a gene: 7. CDR3 region: CASSPDRGLYYEQYF. CDR3 DNA sequence: TGTGCCAGCAGCCCGGACAGGGGGCTCTACTACGAGCAGTACTTC.

This clonotype was observed a handful of times. This rearrangement joins TRBV7-2 to TRBJ2-1, with a tentative D call TRBD2 (6 bases). The germline V gene encodes CDR1 SGHTA and CDR2 FQGNSA. Trimming cost V 4 bases and J 5 bases, with 15 bases left between them. CDR3 length: 15 amino acids. CDR3 coding DNA: TGTGCCAGCAGCTCCCGAGGAGGGGTAGACAATGAGCAGTTCTTC. Translation gives CASSSRGGVDNEQFF.

The V and J genes are TRBV4-3 and TRBJ2-7, with D uncertain. The CDR3 length is 12 residues. V lost 1 base and J lost 6, with 7 bases in between. The germline gives CDR1 LGHNA, CDR2 YSLEER. The CDR3 is CASSQGASEQYF. The CDR3 nucleotides read TGCGCCAGCAGCCAAGGAGCTAGCGAGCAGTACTTC.

This clonotype was seen a few times. The CDR3 coding sequence is TGCGCCAGCAGCTTGGCCACCGATTTTCGGTCGCAGGGGGTGTACGAGCAGTACTTC. Translating it yields CASSLATDFRSQGVYEQYF. The rearrangement joins TRBV5-1 to TRBJ2-7, with TRBD1 identical over 7 bases. Germline V gene sequence: CDR1 SGHRS, CDR2 YFSETQ. CDR3 length: 19 residues. The V and J ends lost 0 bases and 4 bases, in that order; junction bases with no gene match: 19.

Only a few counts were recorded for this clonotype. CDR3 protein: CASRSTRSPGTEAFF. CDR3 DNA sequence: TGTGCCAGCAGGTCGACACGCTCGCCGGGCACTGAAGCTTTCTTT. The rearrangement links TRBV27 to TRBJ1-1; no firm D call. CDR3 length equals 15 residues. Germline CDR1 is MNHEY and CDR2 is SMNVEV (reference sequence). V was pared by 6 bases and J by 4 bases, with 18 bases between.

The chain couples TRBV4-2 to TRBJ1-1; D is unclear. The CDR3 runs to 15 residues. Trimming cost V 4 bases and J 1 base, with 13 bases left between them. Germline-derived CDR1 and CDR2 are LGHNA and YNFKEQ. The CDR3 coding sequence is TGTGCCAGCAGCCTCATCGGGGTAGAGAACACTGAAGCTTTCTTT. Its protein is CASSLIGVENTEAFF.

This clonotype showed up just a few times. The gene calls are TRBV12-3 or TRBV12-4 and TRBJ2-7; D uncertain. CDR3 length: 14 amino acids. Trimming cost V 4 bases and J 6 bases, with 16 bases left between them. The chain's CDR3 is CASSSWVWSGEQYF. The DNA of the CDR3 is TGTGCCAGCAGTTCTTGGGTCTGGTCGGGCGAGCAGTACTTC.

This clonotype was counted only a few times. This chain uses TRBV5-1 with TRBJ1-1, with TRBD1 as a possible D gene (6 bases). The CDR3 has 15 residues. CDR1 and CDR2 (germline): SGHRS, YFSETQ. V was pared by 4 bases and J by 0 bases, with 13 bases between. CDR3: CASSVGHTLNTEAFF. The DNA for the CDR3 is TGCGCCAGCAGCGTGGGACACACACTGAACACTGAAGCTTTCTTT.

The table lists this clonotype with a few counts. V is TRBV12-3 or TRBV12-4 and J is TRBJ2-2, with a possible D match to TRBD1 (7 bases). Trimming pared 10 bases from V and 0 bases from J, leaving 12 bases between. The CDR3 runs 14 residues. CDR3 region: CANRGGSNTGELFF. The CDR3 nucleotides are TGTGCCAACAGGGGAGGCTCGAACACCGGGGAGCTGTTTTTT.

This clonotype was observed a handful of times. The chain couples TRBV10-2 to TRBJ2-7; possibly TRBD1 for D (6 bases). The CDR3 totals 15 residues. Germline values: CDR1 WSHSY, CDR2 SAAADI. Trimming pared 7 bases from V and 0 bases from J, leaving 16 bases between. The CDR3: CASKSDRPFSYEQYF. The CDR3, as DNA: TGCGCCAGCAAAAGCGACAGGCCATTCTCCTACGAGCAGTACTTC.

The chain is built from TRBV10-3 and TRBJ2-3; possible D gene TRBD2, 7 bases. CDR3 size: 14 residues. Trimming cost V 10 bases and J 4 bases, with 18 bases left between them. The germline V gene has CDR1 ENHRY and CDR2 SYGVKD. CDR3 in DNA: TGTGCCACCGGGTTAGGGGGGGCCGCAGATACGCAGTATTTT. Protein product: CATGLGGAADTQYF.

This clonotype occurred a few times. The V call is TRBV29-1, the J call TRBJ2-7; tentatively, D is TRBD2 (6 bases). This CDR3 contains 13 residues. Germline V gene sequence: CDR1 SQVTM, CDR2 ANQGSEA. Trimming left V 0 bases short and J 5 bases short, with 11 bases between. The CDR3 is CSVEDPTSHEQYF. In DNA, the CDR3 is TGCAGCGTTGAAGACCCGACTAGTCACGAGCAGTACTTC.

The genes are TRBV19 and TRBJ2-6; D ambiguous. Per germline, CDR1 LNHDA and CDR2 SQIVND (reference sequence). The CDR3 contains 14 residues. V lost 3 bases and J lost 3, with 6 bases in between. DNA for the CDR3: TGTGCCAGTAGTATTTTTCGTGGGGCCAACGTCCTGACTTTC. Its protein is CASSIFRGANVLTF.

This clonotype was picked up many times. The gene calls are TRBV29-1 and TRBJ2-7, with D uncertain. Germline CDR1 SQVTM, CDR2 ANQGSEA. The CDR3 has 12 residues. V lost 0 bases and J 2 bases, leaving 5 bases between the germline ends. The chain's CDR3 is CSVEDIAYEQYF. The CDR3 DNA reads TGCAGCGTTGAAGATATTGCCTACGAGCAGTACTTC.

This clonotype was picked up many times. DNA for the CDR3: TGTGCCAGCAGTTATGTCGAAGGGGGTGATTTCAATGAGCAGTTCTTC. As protein: CASSYVEGGDFNEQFF. The rearrangement joins TRBV6-9 to TRBJ2-1; maybe TRBD1 (6 bases). The CDR3 covers 16 residues. V was clipped by 2 bases and J by 6 bases, with 17 bases between them. CDR1 MNHGY and CDR2 SVAAGI come from the germline V gene.

This rearrangement joins TRBV27 to TRBJ1-1, with D possibly matching TRBD1 (5 bases). The germline gives CDR1 MNHEY, CDR2 SMNVEV (reference sequence). The V and J ends lost 9 bases and 2 bases respectively, with 19 bases between them. This CDR3 spans 15 amino acids. In DNA, the CDR3 is TGTGCCAGTACCGTCTACGGGGGGAGTAACACTGAAGCTTTCTTT. Amino acids: CASTVYGGSNTEAFF.

This clonotype was seen more than once but under ten times. The CDR3 loop is CSARERTSYEQYF. The CDR3 coding sequence is TGCAGTGCTAGAGAACGGACCTCCTACGAGCAGTACTTC. The chain couples TRBV20-1 to TRBJ2-7, with unresolved D. Germline V gene lookup returns CDR1 DFQATT and CDR2 SNEGSKA (reference sequence). Trimming pared 0 bases from V and 0 bases from J, leaving 6 bases between. This CDR3 contains 13 residues.

The V gene is TRBV12-3 or TRBV12-4, the J gene TRBJ2-1; TRBD2 matches 14 bases. This CDR3 spans 13 amino acids. The trim removed 6 bases at V and 16 bases at J, leaving 8 bases unmatched. The CDR3 DNA reads as TGTGCCAGCAGGGGACTAGCGGGAGTCTATCAATTCTTC. Amino acids: CASRGLAGVYQFF.

Turning to this clonotype: The germline gene is not matched at one end of the junction; a read error may be the cause. V is TRBV20-1 and J is TRBJ2-1, with TRBD2 matching 12 bases. Germline V CDR1 and CDR2: DFQATT, SNEGSKA (reference sequence). The CDR3 contains 16 residues. This CDR3 reads CCAVPNRLAGVNEQFF. As DNA, the CDR3 is TGCTGTGCCGTACCCAATCGACTAGCGGGAGTAAATGAGCAGTTCTTC.

The chain couples TRBV12-3 or TRBV12-4 to TRBJ2-7, with a tentative D call TRBD2 (5 bases). Trimming cost V 7 bases and J 0 bases, with 10 bases left between them. This CDR3 is built from 13 residues. The CDR3 DNA reads TGTGCCAGCAAGAGGGTAAACTCCTACGAGCAGTACTTC. It yields the protein CASKRVNSYEQYF.

In its sample, this clonotype was seen many times. The chain links TRBV29-1 to TRBJ2-3; 8 positions agree with TRBD2. The CDR3 extends over 13 amino acids. V lost 4 bases, J lost 4 bases, and 4 bases stayed unmatched. CDR1 and CDR2 (germline): SQVTM, ANQGSEA. CDR3 loop: CSVGSGGADTQYF. Written as DNA, the CDR3 is TGCAGCGTTGGAAGCGGGGGTGCAGATACGCAGTATTTT.

The sample holds a few counts of this clonotype. Germline and junction disagree at one end, which may indicate a read error. The CDR3: CSARDAANPHF. DNA for the CDR3: TGCAGTGCTAGAGATGCGGCTAACCCGCACTTC. The gene calls are TRBV20-1 and TRBJ1-2; D gene uncertain. The germline CDR1 and CDR2 sequences are DFQATT and SNEGSKA (reference sequence). CDR3 length: 11 amino acids.

This clonotype has at least ten counts. The rearrangement links TRBV24-1 to TRBJ2-6, with unresolved D. The germline gives CDR1 KGHDR, CDR2 SFDVKD. Trimming removed 8 bases at V and 8 bases at J, with 9 bases between. The CDR3 contains 12 residues. The CDR3 reads CATNVFTNVLTF. The CDR3 DNA sequence: TGTGCCACCAATGTTTTTACCAACGTCCTGACTTTC.

This clonotype was recorded many times. The chain carries TRBV5-1 and TRBJ1-5; no definite D call. The CDR3 runs 12 residues. CDR1 and CDR2 from the germline V gene are SGHRS and YFSETQ. V lost 0 bases, J lost 6 bases, and 4 bases lay in between. The CDR3: CASSLEGQPQHF. DNA of the CDR3: TGCGCCAGCAGCTTGGAGGGTCAGCCCCAGCATTTT.

The table lists this clonotype with many counts. The chain uses TRBV20-1 and TRBJ2-1; 8 nucleotides match TRBD2. The CDR3 loop spans 17 amino acids. Germline CDR1 DFQATT, CDR2 SNEGSKA (reference sequence). V lost 1 base to trimming and J lost 1 base; unmatched junction nucleotides: 9. The DNA of the CDR3 is TGCAGTGCTAGAGGTGGTAGCGGGGCGTTATCCTACAATGAGCAGTTCTTC. It encodes CSARGGSGALSYNEQFF.

The gene calls are TRBV29-1 and TRBJ1-1; D unresolved. CDR3 length: 15 residues. In germline, CDR1 is SQVTM, CDR2 ANQGSEA. V was shortened by 4 bases and J by 4 bases, with 19 bases between the two germline ends. The CDR3 loop reads CSVVGRRLIGTEAFF. In DNA, the CDR3 is TGCAGCGTTGTCGGCCGGCGATTAATAGGCACTGAAGCTTTCTTT.

This clonotype was counted between two and nine times. CDR3 amino acids: CASRRDSQGTEAFF. The CDR3 nucleotides are TGTGCCAGCAGGAGGGACTCCCAGGGGACTGAAGCTTTCTTT. The rearrangement links TRBV12-3 or TRBV12-4 to TRBJ1-1, with D possibly being TRBD1 (6 bases). This CDR3 is 14 amino acids long. V shed 6 bases and J shed 5 bases, with 16 bases lying between them.

This clonotype came up many times. The chain links TRBV29-1 to TRBJ2-1; the match to TRBD1 covers 8 bases. The CDR3 has 12 amino acids. Trimming took 7 bases from V and 8 from J; bases not matched to a gene: 7. The germline CDR1 and CDR2 sequences are SQVTM and ANQGSEA. Here the CDR3 reads CSGSGGGYEQFF. For the CDR3, the DNA is TGCAGCGGTTCAGGGGGCGGGTATGAGCAGTTCTTC.

This clonotype was seen only a few times. The gene calls are TRBV12-3 or TRBV12-4 and TRBJ1-2; 9 nucleotides align to TRBD1. The junction had 8 bases not matched to a gene; V was cut back by 6 bases and J by 6 bases. This CDR3 is 14 amino acids long. The DNA for the CDR3 is TGTGCCAGCAGCCAAGACAGGGGGAAAAATGGCTACACCTTC. Its translation: CASSQDRGKNGYTF.

The chain employs TRBV6-1 and TRBJ2-3; TRBD2 aligns across 9 bases. The CDR3 runs to 16 residues. The J segment lost 8 bases and the V segment lost 6 bases, leaving 15 bases of the junction unmatched. CDR1 and CDR2 from the germline V gene are MNHNS and SASEGT. CDR3 loop: CASSSKAGGRLGTQYF. The CDR3 DNA reads as TGTGCCAGCAGCTCGAAAGCGGGAGGCAGACTCGGTACGCAGTATTTT.